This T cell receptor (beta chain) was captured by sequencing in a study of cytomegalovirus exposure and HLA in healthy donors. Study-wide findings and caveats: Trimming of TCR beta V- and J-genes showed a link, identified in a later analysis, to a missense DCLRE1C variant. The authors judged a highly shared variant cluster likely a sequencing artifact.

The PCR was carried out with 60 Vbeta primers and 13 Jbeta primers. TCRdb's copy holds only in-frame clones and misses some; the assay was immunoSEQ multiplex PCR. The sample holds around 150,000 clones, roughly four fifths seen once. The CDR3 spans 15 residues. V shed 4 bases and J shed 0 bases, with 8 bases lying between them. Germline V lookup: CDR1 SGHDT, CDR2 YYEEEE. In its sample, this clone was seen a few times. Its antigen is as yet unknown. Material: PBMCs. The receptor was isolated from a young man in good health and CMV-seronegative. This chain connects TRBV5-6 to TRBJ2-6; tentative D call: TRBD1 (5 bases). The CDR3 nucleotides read TGTGCCAGCAGCCGAACAGGCTCTGGGGCCAACGTCCTGACTTTC. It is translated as CASSRTGSGANVLTF.